The 7 T cell receptor beta chains listed next were all sequenced from one sample in a study of type 1 regulatory T cells (dated by TCRdb to the early 2020s). Sequencing took place on an Illumina MiSeq. The raw public data were reprocessed by TCRdb itself: fastp quality trimming at Q25, MiXCR clonotype calling, in-frame beta chains only. For every CDR3 protein sequence, its rows merge into one entry that carries the most common genes and DNA. For this sample the table gives approximately 90,000 distinct CDR3 sequences, of which roughly a third were detected only once. The ten largest clones take up less than 2.5% of the sample. Source material: CD4+ T cells, either the whole sample or a sorted fraction (not recorded which). All receptors come from a human donor in good health.

The genes are TRBV7-2 and TRBJ2-7, with D maybe TRBD1 (6 bases). Germline V gives CDR1 SGHTA, CDR2 FQGNSA. This CDR3 region has 15 residues. Trimming cost V 5 bases and J 0 bases, with 14 bases left between them. CDR3: CASSPDSPNSYEQYF. The CDR3 coding sequence is TGTGCCAGCAGCCCGGACAGCCCAAACTCCTACGAGCAGTACTTC.

The chain employs TRBV6-1 and TRBJ2-5; possible D gene TRBD2, 5 bases. The V end lost 1 base, the J end lost 7 bases, and 16 bases lay between the germline ends. CDR3 length: 15 residues. Germline V lookup: CDR1 MNHNS, CDR2 SASEGT. The CDR3 is CASSEEGPLGRTQYF. CDR3 in DNA: TGTGCCAGCAGTGAAGAAGGGCCCCTTGGGAGGACCCAGTACTTC.

CDR3 DNA sequence: TGTGCCAGCAGCAGGGGACAGGGAAATTCACCCCTCCACTTT. Protein sequence: CASSRGQGNSPLHF. This chain joins TRBV7-2 and TRBJ1-6; 9 bases are shared with TRBD1. Germline CDR1 and CDR2: SGHTA and FQGNSA. CDR3 length equals 14 residues. The V segment lost 5 bases and the J segment 7 bases; nucleotides outside the gene matches: 3.

This chain links TRBV6-5 with TRBJ2-7; 8 bases fit TRBD2. Germline V gene data show CDR1 as MNHEY and CDR2 as SVGAGI. There are 15 residues in the CDR3. Losses at the gene ends were 0 bases for V and 6 bases for J; bases not matched to a gene: 7. In DNA, the CDR3 is TGTGCCAGCAGTTACTCGACCGTAGCGGGAACCGAGCAGTACTTC. This sequence encodes CASSYSTVAGTEQYF.

This clonotype was found a few times. V usage is TRBV5-1 and J usage is TRBJ2-5; D is uncertain. The V and J ends lost 4 bases and 5 bases respectively, with 18 bases between them. This CDR3 has 15 residues. Germline CDR1 reads SGHRS; CDR2 reads YFSETQ. The CDR3, as DNA: TGCGCCAGCAGCAACAACGGACCAACTGGGGAGACCCAGTACTTC. Protein: CASSNNGPTGETQYF.

The rearrangement links TRBV5-4 to TRBJ1-1; D call uncertain. Deletions cut 0 bases from V and 4 bases from J, with 10 bases between. Germline V CDR1 and CDR2: SGHNT, YYREEE (reference sequence). The CDR3 is 14 amino acids. The CDR3 sequence is CASSLARAGTEAFF. The CDR3 DNA reads TGTGCCAGCAGCTTGGCAAGGGCGGGCACTGAAGCTTTCTTT.

The V and J genes are TRBV4-3 and TRBJ2-3; TRBD2 matches at 7 bases. This CDR3 contains 17 residues. With 0 bases clipped from V and 2 bases from J, the junction kept 8 bases outside the gene matches. The V gene's germline CDR1 is LGHNA and CDR2 YSLEER. The CDR3 coding sequence is TGCGCCAGCAGCCAAGATTTCGACGGGAGGAACACAGATACGCAGTATTTT. It is translated as CASSQDFDGRNTDTQYF.